This entry lists 18 T cell receptor beta chains sequenced from one sample in a study of shared clonotypes between healthy human individuals. Here immunoSEQ multiplex PCR was the method, and the copy in TCRdb shows in-frame clones only, minus some. The sample records 200,000 to 250,000 clones, approximately 70% being singletons. Sequenced sample: memory CD4+ T cells sorted from blood. Subset given: CD45RA-negative fraction. These receptors originate from a man under 40 in good health.

The V gene is TRBV4-3, the J gene TRBJ2-3, with TRBD2 identical over 7 bases. The CDR3 spans 18 residues. Trimming at V came to 4 bases and at J to 5 bases, leaving 18 bases not matched to a gene. Germline assignment: CDR1 LGHNA and CDR2 YSLEER. The CDR3 region is CASSLRLGGGGGGDTQYF. The CDR3 nucleotides are TGCGCCAGCAGCCTCCGATTGGGGGGGGGTGGAGGCGGAGATACGCAGTATTTT.

V and J are TRBV5-1 and TRBJ2-1; 9 nucleotides agree with TRBD2. This CDR3 spans 15 amino acids. Losses at the gene ends were 3 bases for V and 7 bases for J; bases not matched to a gene: 8. Germline CDR1 reads SGHRS; CDR2 reads YFSETQ. DNA for the CDR3: TGCGCCAGCAGCTCTTGGACTAGCGATATGAATGAGCAGTTCTTC. This encodes CASSSWTSDMNEQFF.

The gene calls are TRBV5-5 and TRBJ2-7, with D maybe TRBD2 (6 bases). Germline V lookup: CDR1 SGHKS, CDR2 YYEKEE (reference sequence). Deletions cut 0 bases from V and 0 bases from J, with 10 bases between. CDR3 length: 15 amino acids. CDR3 region: CASSLGSGPSYEQYF. The CDR3 DNA reads TGTGCCAGCAGCTTGGGTAGCGGACCCTCCTACGAGCAGTACTTC.

V and J are TRBV4-1 and TRBJ1-2, with a tentative D call TRBD1 (6 bases). Germline loops: CDR1 MGHRA, CDR2 YSYEKL. The V end lost 4 bases, the J end lost 0 bases, and 12 bases lay between the germline ends. The length of the CDR3 is 15 residues. The CDR3 region is CASSLGQSTNYGYTF. In DNA form, the CDR3 reads TGCGCCAGCAGCCTCGGACAGTCGACTAACTATGGCTACACCTTC.

There are a few counts of this clone. V gene TRBV11-2 combines with J gene TRBJ2-3, with D possibly TRBD2 on 6 matching bases. CDR1 is SGHAT and CDR2 is FQNNGV in the germline V gene. Trimming cost V 2 bases and J 6 bases, with 18 bases left between them. This CDR3 comprises 16 residues. CDR3 in amino acids: CASSLSGARLTDTQYF. The CDR3, as DNA: TGTGCCAGCAGCTTATCGGGAGCCCGACTCACCGATACGCAGTATTTT.

The chain uses TRBV28 and TRBJ1-3, with D possibly TRBD1 on 6 matching bases. Germline CDR1 is MDHEN and CDR2 is SYDVKM. The CDR3 spans 15 residues. V lost 6 bases and J lost 0, with 12 bases in between. The chain's CDR3 is CASRKGHSSGNTIYF. CDR3 bases: TGTGCCAGCAGAAAGGGACACAGCTCTGGAAACACCATATATTTT.

This clone was detected only a few times. This chain connects TRBV10-3 to TRBJ2-2, with D uncertain. The CDR3 has 14 residues. Germline CDR1 and CDR2: ENHRY and SYGVKD. V was clipped by 7 bases and J by 5 bases, with 14 bases between them. The CDR3 region has the DNA TGTGCCATCACGAAGGGAATGGGGACCGGGGAGCTGTTTTTT. It yields the protein CAITKGMGTGELFF.

The chain employs TRBV7-2 and TRBJ1-2; maybe TRBD1 (6 bases). In germline, CDR1 is SGHTA, CDR2 FQGNSA. Trimming cost V 3 bases and J 8 bases, with 16 bases left between them. This CDR3 spans 14 amino acids. CDR3 nucleotides: TGTGCCAGCAGCTTGCAGGGGATGTCTATGGGCTACACCTTC. As protein: CASSLQGMSMGYTF.

The chain uses TRBV18 and TRBJ2-1; TRBD2 matches 11 bases. With 2 bases clipped from V and 13 bases from J, the junction kept 10 bases outside the gene matches. This CDR3 comprises 15 residues. Per germline, CDR1 KGHSH and CDR2 LQKENI. CDR3 residues: CASSPEGLAGGNQFF. The CDR3 region has the DNA TGTGCCAGCTCACCAGAAGGGCTAGCGGGGGGAAATCAGTTCTTC. Full variable domain (rest looked up from reference TRBV18 and TRBJ2-1): NAGVMQNPRHLVRRRGQEARLRCSPMKGHSHVYWYRQLPEEGLKFMVYLQKENIIDESGMPKERFSAEFPKEGPSILRIQQVVRGDSAAYFCASSPEGLAGGNQFFGPGTRLTVL.

The sample holds many counts of this clone. The V gene is TRBV6-6, the J gene TRBJ2-7; 7 nucleotides align to TRBD1. The germline gives CDR1 MNHNY, CDR2 SVGAGI (reference sequence). This CDR3 region has 12 residues. The V and J ends lost 4 bases and 6 bases, in that order; junction bases with no gene match: 3. The CDR3 DNA reads as TGTGCCAGCAGTTCCGACAGGGTCGAGCAGTACTTC. Its protein is CASSSDRVEQYF.

The chain joins TRBV7-8 to TRBJ2-7; TRBD2 aligns across 7 bases. Germline loops: CDR1 SGHVS, CDR2 FQNEAQ. With 5 bases clipped from V and 1 base from J, the junction kept 8 bases outside the gene matches. CDR3 length equals 15 residues. CDR3 in DNA: TGTGCCAGCAGCCTCTGGGCTAGCGGTTCCTACGAGCAGTACTTC. Translated, it gives CASSLWASGSYEQYF. Filled out from reference TRBV7-8 and TRBJ2-7, the complete variable domain reads GAGVSQSPRYKVAKRGQDVALRCDPISGHVSLFWYQQALGQGPEFLTYFQNEAQLDKSGLPSDRFFAERPEGSVSTLKIQRTQQEDSAVYLCASSLWASGSYEQYFGPGTRLTVT.

The V and J genes are TRBV5-1 and TRBJ2-2; possibly TRBD1 for D (6 bases). V was pared by 3 bases and J by 4 bases, with 19 bases between. CDR3 length: 17 residues. Germline CDR1 and CDR2: SGHRS and YFSETQ. The CDR3 spells CASSYRTVTKPTGELFF. CDR3 in DNA: TGCGCCAGCAGCTACCGGACAGTGACCAAACCCACCGGGGAGCTGTTTTTT.

V usage is TRBV28 and J usage is TRBJ1-2; 7 bases agree with TRBD1. Germline lookup yields CDR1 MDHEN and CDR2 SYDVKM. CDR3 length equals 13 residues. J was trimmed by 8 bases and V by 10 bases; bases with no gene match: 13. The CDR3 DNA follows: TGTGCCAACCTCCCCCGGGACAGATCAGGCTACACCTTC. Residues: CANLPRDRSGYTF.

This CDR3 is CSVGTQLGITGYTF. CDR3 coding DNA: TGCAGCGTTGGAACCCAACTGGGTATCACGGGCTACACCTTC. V is TRBV29-1 and J is TRBJ1-2; no clear D. CDR3 length equals 14 residues. V lost 4 bases to trimming and J lost 8 bases, with 20 bases between them. Germline V gene lookup returns CDR1 SQVTM and CDR2 ANQGSEA.

CDR3 residues: CASSLKSNTGELFF. The DNA for the CDR3 is TGTGCCAGCAGCTTAAAGTCTAACACCGGGGAGCTGTTTTTT. The chain couples TRBV7-3 to TRBJ2-2; no clear D gene. The CDR3 extends over 14 amino acids. In germline, CDR1 is SGHTA, CDR2 FQGTGA. The germline V and J ends were trimmed by 1 base and 2 bases, with 5 bases remaining between them.

The V gene is TRBV9, the J gene TRBJ2-3, with 7 bases aligning to TRBD1. V trimming: 0 bases; J trimming: 7 bases; junction bases outside the gene matches: 8. This CDR3 has 15 residues. Per the germline V gene, CDR1 is SGDLS and CDR2 is YYNGEE. DNA for the CDR3: TGTGCCAGCAGCGTAGAGGGGGCTAGCAGTAATACGCAGTATTTT. Protein: CASSVEGASSNTQYF. The full variable domain, its missing parts supplied by reference TRBV9 and TRBJ2-3, is DSGVTQTPKHLITATGQRVTLRCSPRSGDLSVYWYQQSLDQGLQFLIQYYNGEERAKGNILERFSAQQFPDLHSELNLSSLELGDSALYFCASSVEGASSNTQYFGPGTRLTVL.

This clone was detected ten times or more. The rearrangement links TRBV5-1 to TRBJ2-7, with D unresolved. Germline CDR1 and CDR2: SGHRS and YFSETQ. Trimming removed 4 bases at V and 0 bases at J, with 5 bases between. CDR3 size: 12 residues. For the CDR3, the DNA is TGCGCCAGCAGCCAATACTCCTACGAGCAGTACTTC. It codes for CASSQYSYEQYF.

This clone was seen repeatedly, ten times or more. The V gene is TRBV4-1, the J gene TRBJ2-7; possible D gene TRBD2, 5 bases. The germline V gene encodes CDR1 MGHRA and CDR2 YSYEKL. Trimming removed 0 bases from V and 2 bases from J, with 11 bases in between. The CDR3 is made up of 15 amino acids. The CDR3 DNA follows: TGCGCCAGCAGCCAAGATGCAGGAGGAACCTACGAGCAGTACTTC. Amino acid sequence: CASSQDAGGTYEQYF.